This record concerns one TCR beta chain sequence. The data are from a study of blood T cell repertoires in COVID-19. The CDR3 runs 15 residues. The V gene lost 3 bases and the J gene lost 3 bases, with 12 bases spanning the gap. The germline V gene encodes CDR1 SNHLY and CDR2 FYNNEI. Using immunoSEQ multiplex PCR, the repertoire was profiled, and TCRdb retains in-frame clones only, with some absent. The sample carries about 97,000 clones, more than 75% recorded once. The sample was peripheral blood. The receptor comes from a human donor in a cohort sampled during active COVID-19. J is TRBJ1-5 and V is TRBV2; D is unclear. The CDR3 sequence: CASSDNGVYNQPQHF. The CDR3 DNA is TGTGCCAGCAGTGATAACGGGGTATACAATCAGCCCCAGCATTTT.